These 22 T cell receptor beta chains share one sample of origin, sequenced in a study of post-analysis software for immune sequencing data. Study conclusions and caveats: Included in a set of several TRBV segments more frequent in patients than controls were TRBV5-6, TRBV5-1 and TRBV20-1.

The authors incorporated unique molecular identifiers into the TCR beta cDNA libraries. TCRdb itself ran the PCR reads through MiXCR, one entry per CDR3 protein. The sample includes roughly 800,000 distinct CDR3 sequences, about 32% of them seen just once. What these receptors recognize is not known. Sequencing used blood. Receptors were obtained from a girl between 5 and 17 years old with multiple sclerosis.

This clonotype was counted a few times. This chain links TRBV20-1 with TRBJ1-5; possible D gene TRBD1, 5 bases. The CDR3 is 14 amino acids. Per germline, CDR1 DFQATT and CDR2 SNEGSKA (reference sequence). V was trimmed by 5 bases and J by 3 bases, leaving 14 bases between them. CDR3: CSAPTGTLNQPQHF. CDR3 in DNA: TGCAGTGCTCCCACCGGGACCCTCAATCAGCCCCAGCATTTT.

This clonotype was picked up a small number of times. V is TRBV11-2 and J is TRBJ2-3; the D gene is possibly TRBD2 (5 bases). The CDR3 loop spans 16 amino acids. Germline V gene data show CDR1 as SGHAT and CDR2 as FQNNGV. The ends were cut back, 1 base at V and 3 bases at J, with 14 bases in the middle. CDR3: CASSLVGESSTDTQYF. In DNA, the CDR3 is TGTGCCAGCAGCTTAGTCGGGGAAAGCTCGACAGATACGCAGTATTTT.

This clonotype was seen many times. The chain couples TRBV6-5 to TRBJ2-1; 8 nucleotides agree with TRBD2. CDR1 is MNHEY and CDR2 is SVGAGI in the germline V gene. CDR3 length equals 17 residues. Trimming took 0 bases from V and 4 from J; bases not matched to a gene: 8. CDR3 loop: CASSYSSAGGIYNEQFF. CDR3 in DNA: TGTGCCAGCAGTTACTCGAGTGCGGGGGGAATTTACAATGAGCAGTTCTTC.

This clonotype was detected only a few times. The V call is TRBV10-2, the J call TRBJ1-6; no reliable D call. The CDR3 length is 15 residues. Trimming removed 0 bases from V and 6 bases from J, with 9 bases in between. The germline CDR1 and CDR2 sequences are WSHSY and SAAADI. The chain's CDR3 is CASSESGQFNSPLHF. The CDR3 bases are TGCGCCAGCAGTGAGTCAGGGCAGTTTAATTCACCCCTCCACTTT.

This CDR3 is CASSQVSGNEKLFF. In DNA, the CDR3 is TGCGCCAGCAGCCAAGTCTCCGGGAATGAAAAACTGTTTTTT. The chain employs TRBV4-1 and TRBJ1-4; D is unresolved. V was shortened by 1 base and J by 5 bases, with 8 bases between the two germline ends. The CDR3 length is 14 residues. Looked up from germline, CDR1 is MGHRA and CDR2 is YSYEKL.

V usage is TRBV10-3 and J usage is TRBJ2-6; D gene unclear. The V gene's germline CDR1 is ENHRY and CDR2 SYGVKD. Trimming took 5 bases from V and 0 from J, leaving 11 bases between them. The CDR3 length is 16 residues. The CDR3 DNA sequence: TGTGCCATCAGTAAGAACGGAGTCTCTGGGGCCAACGTCCTGACTTTC. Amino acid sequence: CAISKNGVSGANVLTF.

This CDR3 reads CSVEKTGGMTEAFF. Here the CDR3 DNA reads TGCAGCGTCGAGAAGACAGGGGGAATGACTGAAGCTTTCTTT. The V and J genes are TRBV29-1 and TRBJ1-1; the match to TRBD1 covers 9 bases. V was pared by 6 bases and J by 5 bases, with 10 bases of the junction left unmatched. The CDR3 extends over 14 amino acids. Looked up from germline, CDR1 is SQVTM and CDR2 is ANQGSEA.

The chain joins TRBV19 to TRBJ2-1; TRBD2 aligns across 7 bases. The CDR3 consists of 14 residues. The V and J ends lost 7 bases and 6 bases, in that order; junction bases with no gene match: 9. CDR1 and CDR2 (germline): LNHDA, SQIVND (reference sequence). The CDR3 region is CASTPAGTTNEQFF. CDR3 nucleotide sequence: TGTGCCAGTACCCCGGCAGGGACTACCAATGAGCAGTTCTTC.

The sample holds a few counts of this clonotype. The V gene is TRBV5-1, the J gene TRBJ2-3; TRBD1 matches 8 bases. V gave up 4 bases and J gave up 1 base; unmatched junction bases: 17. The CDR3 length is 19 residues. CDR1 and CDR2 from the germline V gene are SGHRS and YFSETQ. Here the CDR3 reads CASSTRPRGQGRGTDTQYF. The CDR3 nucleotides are TGCGCCAGCAGCACACGACCCAGGGGGCAGGGTAGGGGCACAGATACGCAGTATTTT.

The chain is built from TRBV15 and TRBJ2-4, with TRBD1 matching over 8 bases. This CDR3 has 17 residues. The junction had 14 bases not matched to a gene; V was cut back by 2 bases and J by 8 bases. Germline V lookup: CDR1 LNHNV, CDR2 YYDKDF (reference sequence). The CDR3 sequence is CATSRSQGASRGDIQYF. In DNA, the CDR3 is TGTGCCACCAGCAGAAGTCAGGGGGCTTCCAGGGGGGACATTCAGTACTTC.

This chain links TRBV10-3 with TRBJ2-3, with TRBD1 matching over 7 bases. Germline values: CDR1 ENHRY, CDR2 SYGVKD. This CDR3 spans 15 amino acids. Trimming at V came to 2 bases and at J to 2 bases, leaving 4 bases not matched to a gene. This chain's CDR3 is CAISERGGNTDTQYF. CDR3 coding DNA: TGTGCCATCAGTGAGAGAGGGGGCAACACAGATACGCAGTATTTT.

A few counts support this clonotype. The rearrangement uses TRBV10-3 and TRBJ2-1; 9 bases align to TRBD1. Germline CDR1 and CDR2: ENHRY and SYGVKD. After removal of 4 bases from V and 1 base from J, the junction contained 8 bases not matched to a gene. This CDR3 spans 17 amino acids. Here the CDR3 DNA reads TGTGCCATCAGTGGGCACGACAGGGGGGGATCCTACAATGAGCAGTTCTTC. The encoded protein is CAISGHDRGGSYNEQFF.

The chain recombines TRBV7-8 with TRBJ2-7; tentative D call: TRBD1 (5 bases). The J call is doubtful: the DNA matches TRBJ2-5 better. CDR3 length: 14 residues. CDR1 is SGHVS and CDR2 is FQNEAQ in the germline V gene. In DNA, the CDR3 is TGTGCCAGCAGCCCCCAGACAGCCCTGGGGACCCAGTACTTC. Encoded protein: CASSPQTALGTQYF.

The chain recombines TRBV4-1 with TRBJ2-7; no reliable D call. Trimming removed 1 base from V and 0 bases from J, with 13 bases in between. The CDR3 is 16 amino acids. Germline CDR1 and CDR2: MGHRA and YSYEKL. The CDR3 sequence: CASSQGLTASSYEQYF. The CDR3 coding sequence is TGCGCCAGCAGCCAAGGGCTAACGGCGAGCTCCTACGAGCAGTACTTC.

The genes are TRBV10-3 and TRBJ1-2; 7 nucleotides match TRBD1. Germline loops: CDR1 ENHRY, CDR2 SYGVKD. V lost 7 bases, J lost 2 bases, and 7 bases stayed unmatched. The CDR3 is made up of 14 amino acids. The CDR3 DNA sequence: TGTGCCATCACCAGACAGGGAGGGAACTATGGCTACACCTTC. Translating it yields CAITRQGGNYGYTF.

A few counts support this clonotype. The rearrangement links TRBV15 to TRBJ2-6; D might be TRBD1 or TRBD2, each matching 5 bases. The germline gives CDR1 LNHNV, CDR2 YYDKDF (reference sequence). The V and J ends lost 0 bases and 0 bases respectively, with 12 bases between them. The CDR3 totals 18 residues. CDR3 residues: CATSRDLGTLSGANVLTF. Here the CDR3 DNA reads TGTGCCACCAGCAGAGATCTCGGGACCCTCTCTGGGGCCAACGTCCTGACTTTC. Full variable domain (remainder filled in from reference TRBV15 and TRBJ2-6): DAMVIQNPRYQVTQFGKPVTLSCSQTLNHNVMYWYQQKSSQAPKLLFHYYDKDFNNEADTPDNFQSRRPNTSFCFLDIRSPGLGDTAMYLCATSRDLGTLSGANVLTFGAGSRLTVL.

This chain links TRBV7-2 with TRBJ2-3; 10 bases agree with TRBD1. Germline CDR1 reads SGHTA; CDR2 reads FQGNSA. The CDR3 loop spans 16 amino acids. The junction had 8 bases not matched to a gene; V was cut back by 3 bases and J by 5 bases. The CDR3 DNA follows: TGTGCCAGCAGCTTCGCCGGGACAGGGGATCGAGATACGCAGTATTTT. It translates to CASSFAGTGDRDTQYF.

The CDR3 sequence: CASSVNRDYNEQFF. CDR3 coding DNA: TGTGCCAGCAGCGTGAACAGGGATTACAATGAGCAGTTCTTC. The chain joins TRBV9 to TRBJ2-1; tentatively, D is TRBD1 (6 bases). The germline CDR1 and CDR2 sequences are SGDLS and YYNGEE. The CDR3 runs to 14 residues. The V end was cut by 2 bases, the J end by 4 bases, with 10 bases between.

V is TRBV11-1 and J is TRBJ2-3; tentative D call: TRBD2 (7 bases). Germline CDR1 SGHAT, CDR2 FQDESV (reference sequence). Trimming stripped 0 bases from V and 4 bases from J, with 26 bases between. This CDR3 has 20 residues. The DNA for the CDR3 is TGTGCCAGCAGCTTAGCCCTAGTGGGGGGGCTGCTCTCGCGCGCAGATACGCAGTATTTT. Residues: CASSLALVGGLLSRADTQYF.

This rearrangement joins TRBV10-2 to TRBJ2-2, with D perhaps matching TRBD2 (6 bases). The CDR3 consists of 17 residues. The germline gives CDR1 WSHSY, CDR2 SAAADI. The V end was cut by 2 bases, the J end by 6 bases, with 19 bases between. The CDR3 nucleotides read TGCGCCAGCAGTGAGGTTAAAGGGCTGGAGGGTGCCGGGGAGCTGTTTTTT. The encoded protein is CASSEVKGLEGAGELFF.

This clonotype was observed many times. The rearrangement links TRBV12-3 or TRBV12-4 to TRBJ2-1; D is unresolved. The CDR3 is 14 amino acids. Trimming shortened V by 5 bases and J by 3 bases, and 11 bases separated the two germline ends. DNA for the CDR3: TGTGCCAGCAGTCTTAGGGCTAGCTACAATGAGCAGTTCTTC. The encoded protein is CASSLRASYNEQFF.

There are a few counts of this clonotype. CDR3 sequence reads: CASGRLAGYNEQFF. The CDR3 DNA follows: TGTGCCAGCGGCCGACTAGCGGGGTACAATGAGCAGTTCTTC. The chain has TRBV5-6 and TRBJ2-1; 11 bases align to TRBD2. This CDR3 is 14 amino acids long. The germline V gene encodes CDR1 SGHDT and CDR2 YYEEEE. V lost 7 bases and J lost 4; bases outside the gene matches: 4.